This T cell receptor (beta chain) was recovered during a study of shared clonotypes between healthy human individuals. The V and J ends lost 7 bases and 5 bases respectively, with 18 bases between them. The CDR3 runs to 15 residues. The germline V gene has CDR1 MDHEN and CDR2 SYDVKM. The method was immunoSEQ multiplex PCR; TCRdb's version includes in-frame clones alone and lacks a portion of them. The data contain some 1.5 million clones, roughly 96% of them singletons. This chain uses TRBV28 with TRBJ1-5; possible D gene TRBD1, 5 bases. The receptor was derived from a man aged 30-40 years in good health. What was sequenced was naive CD4+ T cells sorted from blood. Subset meaning: CD45RA+ positively selected. In DNA form, the CDR3 reads TGTGCCAGCAATACGGGACTGGGGGTGCATCAGCCCCAGCATTTT. It codes for CASNTGLGVHQPQHF.